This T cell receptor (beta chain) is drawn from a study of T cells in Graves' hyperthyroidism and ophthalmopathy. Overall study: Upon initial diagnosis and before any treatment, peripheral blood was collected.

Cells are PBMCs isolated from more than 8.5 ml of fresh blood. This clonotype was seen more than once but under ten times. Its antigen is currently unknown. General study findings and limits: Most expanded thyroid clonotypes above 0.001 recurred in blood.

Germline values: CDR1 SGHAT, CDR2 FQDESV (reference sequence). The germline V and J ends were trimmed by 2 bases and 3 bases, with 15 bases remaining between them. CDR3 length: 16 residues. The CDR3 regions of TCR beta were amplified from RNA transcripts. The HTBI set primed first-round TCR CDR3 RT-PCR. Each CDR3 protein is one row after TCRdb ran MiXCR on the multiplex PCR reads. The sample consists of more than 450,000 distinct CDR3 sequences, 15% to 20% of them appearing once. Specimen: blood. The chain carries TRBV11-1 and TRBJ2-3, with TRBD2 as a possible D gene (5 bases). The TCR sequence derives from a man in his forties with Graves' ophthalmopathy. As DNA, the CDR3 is TGTGCCAGCAGCTTAAACCGGGCGGGTAGTACAGATACGCAGTATTTT. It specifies CASSLNRAGSTDTQYF.